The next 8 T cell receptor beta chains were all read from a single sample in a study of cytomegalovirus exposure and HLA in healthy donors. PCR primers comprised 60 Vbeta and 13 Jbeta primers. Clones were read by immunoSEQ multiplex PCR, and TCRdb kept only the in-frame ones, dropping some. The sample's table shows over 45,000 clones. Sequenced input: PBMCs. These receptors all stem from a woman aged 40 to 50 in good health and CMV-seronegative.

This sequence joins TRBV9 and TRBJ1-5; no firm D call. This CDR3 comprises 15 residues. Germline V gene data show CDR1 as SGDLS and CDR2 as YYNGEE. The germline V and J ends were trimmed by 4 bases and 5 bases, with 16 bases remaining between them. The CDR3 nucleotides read TGTGCCAGCAGCCCAGGCGATGGTCCTTATCAGCCCCAGCATTTT. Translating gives CASSPGDGPYQPQHF.

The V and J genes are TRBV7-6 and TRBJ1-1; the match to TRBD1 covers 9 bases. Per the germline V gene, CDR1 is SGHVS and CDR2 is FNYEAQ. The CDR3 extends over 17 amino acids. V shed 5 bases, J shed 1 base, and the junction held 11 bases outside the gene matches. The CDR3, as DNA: TGTGCCAGCAGCCAGATCGGGACAGGGCTCACGAACACTGAAGCTTTCTTT. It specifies CASSQIGTGLTNTEAFF.

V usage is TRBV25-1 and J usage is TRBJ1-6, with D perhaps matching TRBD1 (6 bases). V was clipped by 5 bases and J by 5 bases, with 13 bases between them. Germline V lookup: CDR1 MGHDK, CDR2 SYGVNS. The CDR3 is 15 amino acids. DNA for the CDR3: TGTGCCAGCAGTCCAACCGGGACAAATAATTCACCCCTCCACTTT. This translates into CASSPTGTNNSPLHF.

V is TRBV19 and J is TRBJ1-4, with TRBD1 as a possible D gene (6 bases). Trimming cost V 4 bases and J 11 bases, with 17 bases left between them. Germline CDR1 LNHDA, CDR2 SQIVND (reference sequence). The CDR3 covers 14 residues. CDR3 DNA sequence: TGTGCCAGTAGTACCTTAGGGACATTTGGGAAACTGTTTTTT. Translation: CASSTLGTFGKLFF.

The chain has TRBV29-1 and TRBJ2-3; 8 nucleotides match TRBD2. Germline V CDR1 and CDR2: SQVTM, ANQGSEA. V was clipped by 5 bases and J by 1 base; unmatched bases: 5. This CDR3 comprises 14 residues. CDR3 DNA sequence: TGCAGCGTTTCCCTTAGCGGGGGCACAGATACGCAGTATTTT. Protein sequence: CSVSLSGGTDTQYF.

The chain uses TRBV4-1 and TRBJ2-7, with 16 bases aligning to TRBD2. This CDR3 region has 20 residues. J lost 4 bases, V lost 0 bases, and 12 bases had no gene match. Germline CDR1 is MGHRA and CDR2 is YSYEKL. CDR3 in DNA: TGCGCCAGCAGCCAAGATTTTGTCGGGTTGGGACTAGCGGGGGGGTACGAGCAGTACTTC. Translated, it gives CASSQDFVGLGLAGGYEQYF.

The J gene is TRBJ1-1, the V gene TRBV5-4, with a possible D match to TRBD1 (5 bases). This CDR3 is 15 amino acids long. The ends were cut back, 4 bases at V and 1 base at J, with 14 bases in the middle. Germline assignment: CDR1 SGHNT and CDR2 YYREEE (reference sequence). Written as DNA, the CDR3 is TGTGCCAGCAGCGGGGGGGTCTGGGGGAACACTGAAGCTTTCTTT. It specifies CASSGGVWGNTEAFF.

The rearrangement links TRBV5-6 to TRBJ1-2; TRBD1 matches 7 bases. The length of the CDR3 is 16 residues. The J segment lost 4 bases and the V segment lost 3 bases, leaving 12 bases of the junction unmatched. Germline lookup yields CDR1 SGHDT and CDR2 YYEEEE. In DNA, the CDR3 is TGTGCCAGCAGCTCAAATGCCCGGGACAGCCCCTATGGCTACACCTTC. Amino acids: CASSSNARDSPYGYTF.